Sequencing of this T cell receptor (beta chain) was carried out in a study of T cell responses to AZD1222 COVID-19 vaccine. Germline loops: CDR1 MDHEN, CDR2 SYDVKM. Trimming pared 6 bases from V and 8 bases from J, leaving 16 bases between. The CDR3 length is 13 residues. TCRdb keeps only in-frame clones here, not all; method: immunoSEQ multiplex PCR. The sample contains approximately 260,000 clones, 85% to 95% of which appear only once. The sample consisted of peripheral blood, taken on day 0 of AZD1222 vaccination. This chain uses TRBV28 with TRBJ1-2; no definite D call. This receptor was identified in an adult in good health. The chain's CDR3 is CASRDPGSGGYTF. The CDR3 DNA reads TGTGCCAGCAGAGACCCTGGATCGGGCGGCTACACCTTC.